Below, one TCR beta chain is given with its context. Its antigen is still unknown. This record comes from a study of tumor-infiltrating lymphocytes in localized non-small cell lung cancer. For the study at large: Several tumor histologies, both smoking statuses, and some post-neoadjuvant chemotherapy samples were included.

Regarding the study as a whole: Only some patients had TCR sequencing, depending on available tissue. T-cell fraction did not differ between immunotypes IM1 and IM2. No link was found between tumor T-cell fraction and recurrence-free survival.

Repertoires were generated with immunoSEQ multiplex PCR, while TCRdb's copy carries only in-frame clones and drops some. The repertoire has about 16,000 clones, around 74% of them found once; the top ten carry 8.5% to 9.5%. The CDR3 sequence is 12 residues long. V dropped 5 bases and J dropped 5 bases, with 7 bases sitting between them. Germline CDR1 and CDR2: SEHNR and FQNEAQ (reference sequence). The sample consisted of lung tumor tissue. The receptor's source is a human donor with non-small cell lung cancer. V usage is TRBV7-9 and J usage is TRBJ2-1; D unresolved. The CDR3 DNA reads TGTGCCAGCAGCCAACGACACAATGAGCAGTTCTTC. Protein sequence: CASSQRHNEQFF.